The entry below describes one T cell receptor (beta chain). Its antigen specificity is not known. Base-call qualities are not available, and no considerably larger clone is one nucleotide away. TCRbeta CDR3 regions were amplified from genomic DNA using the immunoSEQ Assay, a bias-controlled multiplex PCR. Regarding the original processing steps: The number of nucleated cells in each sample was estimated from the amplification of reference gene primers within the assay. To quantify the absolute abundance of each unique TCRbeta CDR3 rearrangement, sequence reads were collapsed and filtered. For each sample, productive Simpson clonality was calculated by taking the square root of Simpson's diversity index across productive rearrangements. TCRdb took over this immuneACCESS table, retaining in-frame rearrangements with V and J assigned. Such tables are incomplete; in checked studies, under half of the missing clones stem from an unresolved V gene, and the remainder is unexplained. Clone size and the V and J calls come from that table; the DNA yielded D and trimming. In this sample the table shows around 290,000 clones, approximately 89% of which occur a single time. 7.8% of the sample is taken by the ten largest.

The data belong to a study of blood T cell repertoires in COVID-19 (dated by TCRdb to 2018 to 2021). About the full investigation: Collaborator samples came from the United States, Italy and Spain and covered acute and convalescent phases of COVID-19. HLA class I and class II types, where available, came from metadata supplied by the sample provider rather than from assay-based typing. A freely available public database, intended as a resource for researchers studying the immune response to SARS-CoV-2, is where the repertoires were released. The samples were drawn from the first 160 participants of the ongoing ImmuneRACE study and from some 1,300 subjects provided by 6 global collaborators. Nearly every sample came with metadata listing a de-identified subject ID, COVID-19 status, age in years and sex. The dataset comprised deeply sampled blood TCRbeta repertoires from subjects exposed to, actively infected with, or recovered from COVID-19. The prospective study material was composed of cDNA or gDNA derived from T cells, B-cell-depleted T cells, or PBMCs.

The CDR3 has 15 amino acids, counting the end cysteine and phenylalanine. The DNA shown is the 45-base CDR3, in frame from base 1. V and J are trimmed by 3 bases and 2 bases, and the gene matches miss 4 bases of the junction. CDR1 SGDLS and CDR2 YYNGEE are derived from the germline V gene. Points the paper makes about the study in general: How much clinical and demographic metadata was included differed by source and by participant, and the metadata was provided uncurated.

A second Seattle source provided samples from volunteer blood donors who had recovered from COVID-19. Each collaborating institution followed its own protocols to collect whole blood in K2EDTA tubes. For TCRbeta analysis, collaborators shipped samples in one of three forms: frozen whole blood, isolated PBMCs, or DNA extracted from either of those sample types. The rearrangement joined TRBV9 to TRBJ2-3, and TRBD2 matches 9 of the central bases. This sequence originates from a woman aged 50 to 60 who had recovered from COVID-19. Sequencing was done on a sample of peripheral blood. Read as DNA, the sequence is TGTGCCAGCAGCGGGACTAGCGCCCACACAGATACGCAGTATTTT. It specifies CASSGTSAHTDTQYF.